This T cell receptor (beta chain) was captured in a study of OX40 agonist ivuxolimab in advanced cancers. TCRdb's copy holds only in-frame clones and misses some; the assay was immunoSEQ multiplex PCR. Here the sample spans about 83,000 clones, 75% to 95% being singletons. CDR3 length: 17 amino acids. Trimming cost V 5 bases and J 0 bases; bases outside gene matches: 9. CDR1 is WNHNN and CDR2 is SYGVQD in the germline V gene (reference sequence). Study-level findings and limits: Within 6 weeks, CD4+ and CD8+ blood T cells expanded clonally at 0.1 to 3.0 mg/kg. Relative to CD4+, CD8+ T cells held more expanded clones on average.

A note on this clone: Antigen specificity is unknown.

The cohort excluded patients with autoimmune disease history or systemic immunosuppression. V usage is TRBV10-1 and J usage is TRBJ2-2, with TRBD2 matching over 7 bases. The sample in question was CD4+ or CD8+ T cells sorted from blood, obtained in a trial of the OX40 agonist ivuxolimab. The sequence was obtained from an adult with an advanced solid tumor such as melanoma, head and neck, liver or kidney cancer. In DNA form, the CDR3 reads TGCGCCAGCAGTCCGATTCCTAGCGGCGCGAACACCGGGGAGCTGTTTTTT. Encoded protein: CASSPIPSGANTGELFF.